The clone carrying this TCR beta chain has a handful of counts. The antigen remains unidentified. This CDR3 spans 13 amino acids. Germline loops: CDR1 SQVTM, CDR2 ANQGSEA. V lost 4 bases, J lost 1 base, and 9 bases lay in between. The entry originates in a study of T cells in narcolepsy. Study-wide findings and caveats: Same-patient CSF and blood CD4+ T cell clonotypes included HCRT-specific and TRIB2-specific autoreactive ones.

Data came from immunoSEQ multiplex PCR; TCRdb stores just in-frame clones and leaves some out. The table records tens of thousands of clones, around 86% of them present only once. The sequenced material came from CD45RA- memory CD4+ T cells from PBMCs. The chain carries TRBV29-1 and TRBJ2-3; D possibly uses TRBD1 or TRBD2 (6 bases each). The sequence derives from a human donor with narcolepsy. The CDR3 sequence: CSVGGAGTDTQYF. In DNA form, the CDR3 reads TGCAGCGTTGGGGGGGCTGGCACAGATACGCAGTATTTT.